The present T cell receptor beta chain was sequenced within a study of T cell responses to AZD1222 COVID-19 vaccine. Study-wide points: Seropositive at baseline were only a handful of AZD1222 recipients. Repertoire samples came only from after the peak T cell response. Spike-specific TCR breadth and depth grew following two AZD1222 doses.

As concerns this clone: The antigen is undetermined.

Deletions cut 7 bases from V and 9 bases from J, with 13 bases between. CDR1 and CDR2 from the germline V gene are MDHEN and SYDVKM. This CDR3 has 12 amino acids. Sequenced by immunoSEQ multiplex PCR; TCRdb stores in-frame clones only, minus some. The top ten clones hold 31% of a sample with roughly 86,000 clones, over 75% of them seen once. The chain uses TRBV28 and TRBJ2-1, with a possible D match to TRBD2 (5 bases). The source material was peripheral blood, sampled on day 0 of AZD1222 vaccination. The TCR was taken from an adult in good health. CDR3 amino acids: CASIGRRREQFF. The DNA of the CDR3 is TGTGCCAGCATTGGCAGGAGGCGTGAGCAGTTCTTC.